This passage covers 20 T cell receptor beta chains from one sample sequenced in a study of T cells in localized non-small cell lung cancer. Libraries were prepared by immunoSEQ multiplex PCR; TCRdb keeps only in-frame clonotypes and omits some of them. The table has about 39,000 clones, roughly 77% seen once. The specimen was PBMCs, collected before any cancer treatment. The source of these receptors is a woman aged 40 to 75 with stage II squamous cell lung carcinoma.

This clone was seen only once. The V call is TRBV7-9, the J call TRBJ1-3; D is perhaps TRBD1 (5 bases). There are 14 residues in the CDR3. V was clipped by 5 bases and J by 8 bases, with 16 bases between them. Germline CDR1 SEHNR, CDR2 FQNEAQ (reference sequence). The CDR3 nucleotides read TGTGCCAGCAGCCCCCAATCGGGGCGGCACACCATATATTTT. It is translated as CASSPQSGRHTIYF. The full variable domain, in which reference TRBV7-9 and TRBJ1-3 provide the parts outside the CDR3, is DTGVSQNPRHKITKRGQNVTFRCDPISEHNRLYWYRQTLGQGPEFLTYFQNEAQLEKSRLLSDRFSAERPKGSFSTLEIQRTEQGDSAMYLCASSPQSGRHTIYFGEGSWLTVV.

CDR3 in amino acids: CASSYGGQGVTEAFF. The CDR3 bases are TGTGCCAGCAGTTACGGAGGACAGGGAGTGACTGAAGCTTTCTTT. The chain recombines TRBV6-5 with TRBJ1-1; 8 nucleotides line up with TRBD1. Germline V gene sequence: CDR1 MNHEY, CDR2 SVGAGI. Trimming took 2 bases from V and 5 from J; bases not matched to a gene: 7. There are 15 residues in the CDR3.

The rearrangement uses TRBV11-2 and TRBJ2-4; TRBD2 aligns across 7 bases. Germline CDR1 SGHAT, CDR2 FQNNGV. The CDR3 length is 14 residues. With V trimmed by 1 base and J by 9 bases, 6 bases remained unmatched. The CDR3 nucleotides read TGTGCCAGCAGCTTAGGGGAGGGGTTGGGCATTCAGTACTTC. Translated: CASSLGEGLGIQYF.

This clone was detected only once. The rearrangement joins TRBV5-6 to TRBJ2-3; a possible D gene is TRBD2 (5 bases). Germline-derived CDR1 and CDR2 are SGHDT and YYEEEE. CDR3 length: 12 residues. V was pared by 3 bases and J by 4 bases, with 6 bases between. The CDR3 DNA reads as TGTGCCAGCAGCTGGGGAGCAGATACGCAGTATTTT. The encoded protein is CASSWGADTQYF.

This chain uses TRBV27 with TRBJ2-7; 8 nucleotides match TRBD2. The ends lost 3 bases at V and 2 bases at J; junction bases unmatched: 12. Germline V CDR1 and CDR2: MNHEY, SMNVEV (reference sequence). This CDR3 is built from 17 residues. The DNA of the CDR3 is TGTGCCAGCAGTTTCGGGAGCGACCGGGGGGGCCCCTACGAGCAGTACTTC. Its protein is CASSFGSDRGGPYEQYF.

The chain couples TRBV28 to TRBJ2-3; tentatively, D is TRBD2 (6 bases). Trimming shortened V by 4 bases and J by 1 base, and 18 bases separated the two germline ends. The germline gives CDR1 MDHEN, CDR2 SYDVKM. CDR3 length: 17 residues. The CDR3 DNA reads TGTGCCAGCAGTTCCCTCCGGGACTCCCTACGCACAGATACGCAGTATTTT. This encodes CASSSLRDSLRTDTQYF.

This chain joins TRBV2 and TRBJ1-5; TRBD1 agrees at 7 bases. Per germline, CDR1 SNHLY and CDR2 FYNNEI. The ends lost 4 bases at V and 9 bases at J; junction bases unmatched: 9. The length of the CDR3 is 14 residues. As DNA, the CDR3 is TGTGCCAGCAGTGGGGAGACAGGGTCCGCGCCCCAGCATTTT. Amino acids: CASSGETGSAPQHF. The whole variable domain, filled in from reference TRBV2 and TRBJ1-5, reads EPEVTQTPSHQVTQMGQEVILRCVPISNHLYFYWYRQILGQKVEFLVSFYNNEISEKSEIFDDQFSVERPDGSNFTLKIRSTKLEDSAMYFCASSGETGSAPQHFGDGTRLSIL.

The chain recombines TRBV19 with TRBJ2-7, with 13 bases fitting TRBD2. Trimming took 7 bases from V and 5 from J; bases not matched to a gene: 2. CDR1 LNHDA and CDR2 SQIVND come from the germline V gene (reference sequence). CDR3 length: 13 amino acids. The CDR3 sequence is CASKLAGGNEQYF. The CDR3 nucleotides are TGTGCCAGTAAACTAGCGGGAGGGAACGAGCAGTACTTC.

In this sample, this clone turned up many times. The chain is built from TRBV11-2 and TRBJ2-7; 8 bases line up with TRBD1. Trimming at V came to 5 bases and at J to 3 bases, leaving 6 bases not matched to a gene. The CDR3 consists of 14 residues. The germline gives CDR1 SGHAT, CDR2 FQNNGV. CDR3 sequence reads: CASSVGQAVYEQYF. The CDR3 nucleotides read TGTGCCAGCAGCGTGGGACAGGCCGTCTACGAGCAGTACTTC.

The CDR3: CASSRGAGTQETQYF. Here the CDR3 DNA reads TGCGCCAGCAGCCGCGGCGCGGGGACACAAGAGACCCAGTACTTC. This chain joins TRBV5-1 and TRBJ2-5; D is tentatively TRBD1 or TRBD2 (6 bases each). Trimming left V 4 bases short and J 2 bases short, with 15 bases between. CDR3 size: 15 residues. CDR1 SGHRS and CDR2 YFSETQ come from the germline V gene. The full variable domain, completed using reference TRBV5-1 and TRBJ2-5, is KAGVTQTPRYLIKTRGQQVTLSCSPISGHRSVSWYQQTPGQGLQFLFEYFSETQRNKGNFPGRFSGRQFSNSRSEMNVSTLELGDSALYLCASSRGAGTQETQYFGPGTRLLVL.

This chain connects TRBV5-1 to TRBJ2-3; unclear D gene. CDR3 length equals 15 residues. Germline V gives CDR1 SGHRS, CDR2 YFSETQ. Trimming took 2 bases from V and 2 from J, leaving 12 bases between them. The CDR3 bases are TGCGCCAGCAGCTTCGTACATTCCCCCACAGATACGCAGTATTTT. This gives the protein CASSFVHSPTDTQYF.

The chain recombines TRBV7-6 with TRBJ2-5; possible D gene TRBD2, 6 bases. Trimming removed 4 bases at V and 1 base at J, with 10 bases between. From germline, CDR1 is SGHVS and CDR2 FNYEAQ. This CDR3 is built from 14 residues. This chain's CDR3 is CASSSAGSQETQYF. The DNA of the CDR3 is TGTGCCAGCAGCTCGGCGGGGTCCCAAGAGACCCAGTACTTC.

This clone was picked up a small number of times. The chain joins TRBV6-6 to TRBJ1-1; 9 nucleotides align to TRBD1. Germline-derived CDR1 and CDR2 are MNHNY and SVGAGI (reference sequence). Unmatched junction bases numbered 7, after V lost 4 bases and J lost 4 bases. CDR3 length: 15 residues. Here the CDR3 reads CASSSPTGGSTEAFF. CDR3 bases: TGTGCCAGCAGTTCCCCGACAGGGGGGAGCACTGAAGCTTTCTTT.

This chain uses TRBV21-1 with TRBJ1-1; TRBD1, the D gene given by the table, was not confirmed from the DNA. TRBV21-1 represents a pseudogene. The CDR3 is 16 residues long. CDR3 amino acids: CASSKGAGTMNTEAFF. The CDR3 DNA sequence: TGTGCCAGCAGCAAAGGGGCCGGCACAATGAACACTGAAGCTTTCTTT.

The V gene is TRBV18, the J gene TRBJ2-1; 11 bases are a match to TRBD2. Germline CDR1 is KGHSH and CDR2 is LQKENI. V trimming: 3 bases; J trimming: 10 bases; junction bases outside the gene matches: 8. The CDR3 is made up of 15 amino acids. The CDR3 DNA sequence: TGTGCCAGCTCACCGGGACTAGCGGAGTCCCGGGAGCAGTTCTTC. Its translation is CASSPGLAESREQFF. The full variable domain, with the rest looked up from reference TRBV18 and TRBJ2-1, is NAGVMQNPRHLVRRRGQEARLRCSPMKGHSHVYWYRQLPEEGLKFMVYLQKENIIDESGMPKERFSAEFPKEGPSILRIQQVVRGDSAAYFCASSPGLAESREQFFGPGTRLTVL.

The chain recombines TRBV28 with TRBJ2-3, with TRBD1 as a possible D gene (6 bases). Germline assignment: CDR1 MDHEN and CDR2 SYDVKM. This CDR3 is 16 amino acids long. Trimming pared 7 bases from V and 6 bases from J, leaving 23 bases between. CDR3 region: CASTASGTSNWDTQYF. The CDR3 coding sequence is TGTGCCAGCACCGCCTCGGGGACATCTAATTGGGATACGCAGTATTTT.

The chain carries TRBV7-2 and TRBJ1-3; 8 bases line up with TRBD1. Germline assignment: CDR1 SGHTA and CDR2 FQGNSA. The CDR3 is 15 amino acids. Trimming at V came to 3 bases and at J to 3 bases, leaving 4 bases not matched to a gene. The CDR3 DNA follows: TGTGCCAGCAGCTTTCAGGGGGCGCTTGGAAACACCATATATTTT. Protein product: CASSFQGALGNTIYF. Variable domain in full (rest from reference TRBV7-2 and TRBJ1-3): GAGVSQSPSNKVTEKGKDVELRCDPISGHTALYWYRQSLGQGLEFLIYFQGNSAPDKSGLPSDRFSAERTGGSVSTLTIQRTQQEDSAVYLCASSFQGALGNTIYFGEGSWLTVV.

The chain has TRBV7-2 and TRBJ2-3; D ambiguous. Trimming left V 5 bases short and J 2 bases short, with 5 bases between. The CDR3 is 12 residues long. Germline V lookup: CDR1 SGHTA, CDR2 FQGNSA. The CDR3 DNA sequence: TGTGCCAGCAGCCAAATCACAGATACGCAGTATTTT. This codes for CASSQITDTQYF.

CDR3 bases: TGTGCCAGCAGTTATGGGGTTCCAGTATACGAGCAGTACTTC. Translation: CASSYGVPVYEQYF. The rearrangement links TRBV6-5 to TRBJ2-7; no definite D call. The CDR3 runs to 14 residues. Germline assignment: CDR1 MNHEY and CDR2 SVGAGI. Trimming shortened V by 3 bases and J by 4 bases, and 13 bases separated the two germline ends.

The chain has TRBV10-2 and TRBJ2-3; 8 bases fit TRBD1. The CDR3 sequence is 15 residues long. CDR1 is WSHSY and CDR2 is SAAADI in the germline V gene. The trim removed 2 bases at V and 3 bases at J, leaving 4 bases unmatched. The CDR3 here is CASSEQGAGTDTQYF. CDR3 nucleotide sequence: TGCGCCAGCAGTGAGCAGGGGGCGGGAACAGATACGCAGTATTTT.